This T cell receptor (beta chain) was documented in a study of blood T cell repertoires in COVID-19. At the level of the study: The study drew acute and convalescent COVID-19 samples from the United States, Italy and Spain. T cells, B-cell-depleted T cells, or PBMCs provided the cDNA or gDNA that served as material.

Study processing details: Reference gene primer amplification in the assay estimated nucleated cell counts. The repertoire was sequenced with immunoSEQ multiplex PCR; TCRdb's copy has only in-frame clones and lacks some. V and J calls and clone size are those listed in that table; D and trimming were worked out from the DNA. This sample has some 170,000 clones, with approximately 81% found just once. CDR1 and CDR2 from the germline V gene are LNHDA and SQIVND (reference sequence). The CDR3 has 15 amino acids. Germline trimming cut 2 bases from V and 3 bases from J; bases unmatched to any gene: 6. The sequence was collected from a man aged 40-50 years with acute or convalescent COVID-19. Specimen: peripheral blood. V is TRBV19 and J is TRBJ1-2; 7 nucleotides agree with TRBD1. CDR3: CASSISTGYDYGYTF. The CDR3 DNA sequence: TGTGCCAGTAGTATATCGACAGGGTATGACTATGGCTACACCTTC. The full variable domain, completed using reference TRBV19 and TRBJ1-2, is DGGITQSPKYLFRKEGQNVTLSCEQNLNHDAMYWYRQDPGQGLRLIYYSQIVNDFQKGDIAEGYSVSREKKESFPLTVTSAQKNPTAFYLCASSISTGYDYGYTFGSGTRLTVV.